A selection of T cell receptor beta chains follows, all from one sample in a study of T cell responses to AZD1222 COVID-19 vaccine. This table comes from immunoSEQ multiplex PCR, and its TCRdb copy is limited to in-frame clones, with some not included. The sample holds approximately 160,000 clones, around 92% seen once. Sample: peripheral blood, taken on day 0 of AZD1222 vaccination. These TCRs come from an adult in good health. Each CDR3 is given with its conserved first and last residue. A D gene is named only where the DNA matches it firmly. Clone size is given for some rows only: seen once, a few or many times, or a class if the clone is expanded.

v_gene	j_gene	abundance	d_gene	CDR3nt	CDR3aa
TRBV7-9	TRBJ1-4	.	.	TGTGCCAGCAGCTTAGAAGACAGTCGGAGTGAAAAACTGTTTTTT	CASSLEDSRSEKLFF
TRBV30	TRBJ2-3	.	TRBD1	TGTGCCTGGGTACAGGGGGGTACAGATACGCAGTATTTT	CAWVQGGTDTQYF
TRBV14	TRBJ2-3	.	.	TGTGCCAGCAGCCCCATTAAAGGGCCGCCAGATACGCAGTATTTT	CASSPIKGPPDTQYF
TRBV11-2	TRBJ2-3	many	TRBD1	TGTGCCAGCAGCTTTGCAGGGGGCGGCACAGATACGCAGTATTTT	CASSFAGGGTDTQYF
TRBV6-5	TRBJ1-1	.	.	TGTGCCAGCAGCACAGCTATGAACACTGAAGCTTTCTTT	CASSTAMNTEAFF
TRBV27	TRBJ1-2	.	TRBD1	TGTGCCACCCGTGAGGGACAGATTAACTATGGCTACACCTTC	CATREGQINYGYTF
TRBV28	TRBJ2-5	.	.	TGTGCCAGCAGTGAACTACAGGGAGGGGAGACCCAGTACTTC	CASSELQGGETQYF
TRBV11-3	TRBJ2-1	.	TRBD2	TGTGCCAGCAGCTTAGTAGCGGGGAGAAACAATGAGCAGTTCTTC	CASSLVAGRNNEQFF
TRBV11-3	TRBJ2-1	.	TRBD2	TGTGCCAGCAGCCCCTACGGCGGGGGGGCCAGAGAGCAGTTCTTC	CASSPYGGGAREQFF
TRBV19	TRBJ1-2	.	.	TGTGCCAGTAGTATCCGGAGACCTGACTATGGCTACACCTTC	CASSIRRPDYGYTF
TRBV5-6	TRBJ2-7	.	.	TGTGCCAGCAGCCTATTAAGTCGCCCCTACTACGAGCAGTACTTC	CASSLLSRPYYEQYF
TRBV6-2/TRBV6-3	TRBJ2-7	.	.	TGTGCCAGCAGTTCCCCGAGGGGGGGTTACGAGCAGTACTTC	CASSSPRGGYEQYF
TRBV9	TRBJ1-1	.	.	TGTGCCAGCAGCGGACAGAGTAACACTGAAGCTTTCTTT	CASSGQSNTEAFF
TRBV10-3	TRBJ1-1	.	.	TGTGCCATCAGAGCGCACGGGGCGAACACTGAAGCTTTCTTT	CAIRAHGANTEAFF
TRBV6-2/TRBV6-3	TRBJ1-1	.	.	TGTGCCAGCAGTTACTCCTCCCGGGCCTGGAACACTGAAGCTTTCTTT	CASSYSSRAWNTEAFF
TRBV4-3	TRBJ2-7	.	.	TGCGCCAGCAGCCACGACCGCCTGGGGGCGGGCGAGCAGTACTTC	CASSHDRLGAGEQYF
TRBV5-1	TRBJ1-3	.	.	TGCGCCAGCAGCTTGGAGCAGGGCGCCACCATATATTTT	CASSLEQGATIYF
TRBV30	TRBJ2-5	.	.	TGTGCCTGGAGTGTACCCCGGGGGAAAGAGACCCAGTACTTC	CAWSVPRGKETQYF
TRBV4-1	TRBJ1-5	.	.	TGCGCCAGCAGCCAAGACCAGGGCCAAGGTCAGCCCCAGCATTTT	CASSQDQGQGQPQHF
TRBV4-3	TRBJ1-3	.	.	TGCGCCAGCAGCCAAGGCCCTGTTTTCTCTGGAAACACCATATATTTT	CASSQGPVFSGNTIYF
TRBV5-1	TRBJ2-7	few	TRBD2	TGCGCCAGCAGCTTGGTATCCGGGACTAGCGGGGGATACGAGCAGTACTTC	CASSLVSGTSGGYEQYF
TRBV19	TRBJ1-4	.	.	TGTGCCAGTAGTATTGGTTGGGATAAAAAACGGGGGGAAAAACTGTTTTTT	CASSIGWDKKRGEKLFF
TRBV2	TRBJ1-2	.	.	TGTGCCAGCAACCAGCCCGGTCGGGGGTATAACTATGGCTACACCTTC	CASNQPGRGYNYGYTF
TRBV4-1	TRBJ2-1	.	.	TGCGCCAGCAGCCAAGCAGGTGACAATGAGCAGTTCTTC	CASSQAGDNEQFF
TRBV7-3	TRBJ2-2	.	TRBD1	TGTGCCAGCAGCTTGGCCGGGACAGCGAACACCGGGGAGCTGTTTTTT	CASSLAGTANTGELFF
TRBV9	TRBJ1-1	once	.	TGTGCCAGCAGCCCCACCGGGACGGGGAACACTGAAGCTTTCTTT	CASSPTGTGNTEAFF
TRBV27	TRBJ1-1	once	.	TGTGCCAGCACCCTTGGGGGAGAAGCTTTCTTT	CASTLGGEAFF
TRBV6-5	TRBJ1-6	.	.	TGTGCCAGCAGCAAGTACAGCTCCTATAATTCACCCCTCCACTTT	CASSKYSSYNSPLHF
TRBV5-6	TRBJ1-4	.	TRBD1	TGTGCCAGCGGCAACACAGGGGAGGGTGAAAAACTGTTTTTT	CASGNTGEGEKLFF
TRBV10-1	TRBJ1-3	.	.	TGCGCCAGCAGTGAGCTACACAACGGAAACACCATATATTTT	CASSELHNGNTIYF
TRBV6-5	TRBJ2-1	.	TRBD2	TGTGCCAGCACCGGGGGACTAGCGAGGAATGAGCAGTTCTTC	CASTGGLARNEQFF
TRBV5-1	TRBJ2-2	.	.	TGCGCCAGCAGCAACCAAGGGAACACCGGGGAGCTGTTTTTT	CASSNQGNTGELFF
TRBV6-1	TRBJ2-7	once	.	TGTGCCAGCAGTGAAGTCGGGGGTGGCTACGAGCAGTACTTC	CASSEVGGGYEQYF
TRBV20-1	TRBJ1-1	.	.	TGCAGTGCTAGTCGGGGTCCATGGAACACTGAAGCTTTCTTT	CSASRGPWNTEAFF
TRBV18	TRBJ2-1	.	.	TGTGCCAGCTCACCCACCGACGCCGGTTACAATGAGCAGTTCTTC	CASSPTDAGYNEQFF
TRBV10-3	TRBJ1-1	.	.	TGTGCCATCGGCACAGGAAACCTCCTTGCTGAAGCTTTCTTT	CAIGTGNLLAEAFF
TRBV29-1	TRBJ1-2	.	.	TGCAGCGTTTCGCCCGTCGGCTACACCTTC	CSVSPVGYTF
TRBV7-9	TRBJ2-4	.	.	TGTGCCAGCAGCTTAGTTGGGCTCGGGGTGGACATTCAGTACTTC	CASSLVGLGVDIQYF
TRBV5-5	TRBJ2-7	.	.	TGTGCCAGCAGCCCGAGCACTGGGAAAAGCTCCTACGAGCAGTACTTC	CASSPSTGKSSYEQYF
TRBV19	TRBJ2-2	.	TRBD1	TGTGCCAGTAGAACCCTTAACAGGGGGCGTATCACCGGGGAGCTGTTTTTT	CASRTLNRGRITGELFF
TRBV2	TRBJ1-2	.	TRBD1	TGTGCCAGTAACAGGGGCGCTGGGGGCTACACCTTC	CASNRGAGGYTF
TRBV30	TRBJ1-2	.	TRBD1	TGTGCCTGGAGTGGACAGGGGAAAAACTATGGCTACACCTTC	CAWSGQGKNYGYTF
TRBV5-8	TRBJ2-2	.	.	TGTGCCAGCAGCTTTGGGACTAACACCGGGGAGCTGTTTTTT	CASSFGTNTGELFF
TRBV11-2	TRBJ2-7	.	TRBD1	TGTGCCAGCAGCACCCCGGGACAGGGGGCTTACGAGCAGTACTTC	CASSTPGQGAYEQYF
TRBV18	TRBJ1-1	.	.	TGTGCCAGCTCACCACCAAACGAGAGGAACACTGAAGCTTTCTTT	CASSPPNERNTEAFF
TRBV12-5	TRBJ2-7	.	.	TGTGCTAGTGGTCCCTCCGGGACAAGGGGCTACGAGCAGTACTTC	CASGPSGTRGYEQYF
TRBV7-9	TRBJ2-5	.	TRBD2	TGTGCCACAATGGCGGGGGGCCAACAGACCCAGTACTTC	CATMAGGQQTQYF
TRBV16	TRBJ1-5	.	TRBD1	TGTGCCAGCAGCCGACCGGGACAGGTCAATCAGCCCCAGCATTTT	CASSRPGQVNQPQHF
TRBV19	TRBJ2-1	.	TRBD2	TGTGCCAGTAGTATTTTAGCGGGGGGGCCCTACAATGAGCAGTTCTTC	CASSILAGGPYNEQFF
TRBV6-5	TRBJ1-3	.	.	TGTGCCAGCAGTTACTCGCAGGGAACCTCTGGAAACACCATATATTTT	CASSYSQGTSGNTIYF
TRBV30	TRBJ2-7	.	.	TGTGCCTGGAGTGTAGGGCAGGAATACGAGCAGTACTTC	CAWSVGQEYEQYF